Following are 14 T cell receptor beta chains from one sample sequenced in a study of T-cell reconstitution after alpha-beta-depleted transplantation in children. Using unique molecular identifiers, the investigators prepared the TCRbeta library. TCRdb reprocessed the PCR reads via MiXCR and lists one record per CDR3 protein. The sample has about 200,000 distinct CDR3 sequences, approximately 8.4% seen once; the top ten hold roughly 36%. The sample consisted of PBMCs, mostly from graft donor cells, taken 360 days after TCRalphabeta/CD19-depleted stem cell transplant. These receptors were obtained from a male patient between 2 and 15 years old who had a stem cell transplant for acute myeloid leukemia, so the T cells may come from the graft donor.

This clonotype was detected many times. This chain joins TRBV9 and TRBJ2-2; 11 nucleotides match TRBD2. Germline CDR1 SGDLS, CDR2 YYNGEE. The CDR3 is 21 amino acids. Trimming took 0 bases from V and 2 from J; bases not matched to a gene: 15. The CDR3 here is CASSVAPRKTSGTKNTGELFF. The CDR3 nucleotides are TGTGCCAGCAGCGTAGCCCCCAGGAAGACTAGCGGGACTAAAAACACCGGGGAGCTGTTTTTT.

The chain links TRBV20-1 to TRBJ2-7; TRBD2 might be the D (6 bases). V lost 3 bases and J 2 bases, leaving 14 bases between the germline ends. Germline V gene lookup returns CDR1 DFQATT and CDR2 SNEGSKA (reference sequence). This CDR3 has 14 residues. CDR3 sequence (DNA): TGCAGTGCTAGGGAGGGCCCTGAACCCTACGAGCAGTACTTC. Translating gives CSAREGPEPYEQYF.

Many counts were recorded for this clonotype. This chain connects TRBV9 to TRBJ2-6; possible D gene TRBD1, 5 bases. The CDR3 is made up of 15 amino acids. Germline V lookup: CDR1 SGDLS, CDR2 YYNGEE. V dropped 4 bases and J dropped 3 bases, with 11 bases sitting between them. In nucleotides, the CDR3 is TGTGCCAGCAGCTTACAGGTTGGTGGGGCCAACGTCCTGACTTTC. Translation: CASSLQVGGANVLTF.

In its sample, this clonotype was seen many times. V gene TRBV5-1 combines with J gene TRBJ1-1, with D possibly being TRBD1 (5 bases). The CDR3 contains 11 residues. V lost 4 bases to trimming and J lost 11 bases, with 12 bases between them. Germline V gene sequence: CDR1 SGHRS, CDR2 YFSETQ. The CDR3 protein is CASSSPGRAFF. The CDR3 coding sequence is TGCGCCAGCAGCAGTCCAGGGCGGGCTTTCTTT.

The V gene is TRBV12-3 or TRBV12-4, the J gene TRBJ2-1; unclear D gene. This CDR3 region has 12 residues. V was pared by 8 bases and J by 0 bases, with 5 bases between. For the CDR3, the DNA is TGTGCCAGCGAAAGCTCCTACAATGAGCAGTTCTTC. It yields the protein CASESSYNEQFF.

This clonotype was observed at least ten times. CDR3 in DNA: TGTGCCAGCTCACCACCGATCGGACAGGGGTTGGAGACCCAGTACTTC. Its protein is CASSPPIGQGLETQYF. The rearrangement joins TRBV18 to TRBJ2-5; 9 positions agree with TRBD1. The CDR3 spans 16 residues. V lost 0 bases to trimming and J lost 5 bases; unmatched junction nucleotides: 7. CDR1 KGHSH and CDR2 LQKENI come from the germline V gene.

This clonotype has a handful of counts. The chain is built from TRBV7-9 and TRBJ1-2; the match to TRBD1 covers 8 bases. Germline CDR1 and CDR2: SEHNR and FQNEAQ (reference sequence). Germline trimming cut 6 bases from V and 2 bases from J; bases unmatched to any gene: 8. The CDR3 is made up of 15 amino acids. In DNA form, the CDR3 reads TGTGCCAGCAGGGCCGGGACAGGCTCAAACTATGGCTACACCTTC. Its protein is CASRAGTGSNYGYTF.

The chain combines TRBV5-1 with TRBJ2-1; perhaps TRBD1 as D (7 bases). The CDR3 is 13 residues long. The V end lost 4 bases, the J end lost 10 bases, and 15 bases lay between the germline ends. The germline V gene has CDR1 SGHRS and CDR2 YFSETQ. This CDR3 reads CASSLSPGGEQFF. CDR3 DNA sequence: TGCGCCAGCAGCCTGTCCCCAGGGGGGGAGCAGTTCTTC.

The sample holds a few counts of this clonotype. This sequence joins TRBV28 and TRBJ1-5; possible D gene TRBD1, 6 bases. CDR1 and CDR2 from the germline V gene are MDHEN and SYDVKM. Trimming took 6 bases from V and 7 from J, leaving 19 bases between them. The CDR3 has 15 amino acids. CDR3 sequence reads: CASSDPQGPGQPQHF. DNA of the CDR3: TGTGCCAGCAGCGATCCACAGGGCCCAGGACAGCCCCAGCATTTT.

The genes are TRBV13 and TRBJ2-5, with unresolved D. V lost 3 bases to trimming and J lost 2 bases, with 7 bases between them. The CDR3 runs to 13 residues. Per germline, CDR1 PRHDT and CDR2 FYEKMQ (reference sequence). The CDR3 DNA sequence: TGTGCCAGCAGCTTCTGGCGGCAAGAGACCCAGTACTTC. It is translated as CASSFWRQETQYF.

This chain links TRBV11-2 with TRBJ2-2, with TRBD2 matching 9 bases. The CDR3 extends over 21 amino acids. Germline V gives CDR1 SGHAT, CDR2 FQNNGV. The V and J ends lost 5 bases and 6 bases, in that order; junction bases with no gene match: 25. The CDR3 DNA sequence: TGTGCCAGCAGCCAAAACCATTTTTGGACTAGCGCTGAAGGTAGAGCCGGGGAGCTGTTTTTT. Protein: CASSQNHFWTSAEGRAGELFF. Full variable domain (outside the CDR3, taken from reference TRBV11-2 and TRBJ2-2): EAGVAQSPRYKIIEKRQSVAFWCNPISGHATLYWYQQILGQGPKLLIQFQNNGVVDDSQLPKDRFSAERLKGVDSTLKIQPAKLEDSAVYLCASSQNHFWTSAEGRAGELFFGEGSRLTVL.

In its sample, this clonotype was seen a few times. The rearrangement links TRBV6-5 to TRBJ2-7; possibly TRBD2 for D (5 bases). The germline V and J ends were trimmed by 2 bases and 2 bases, with 16 bases remaining between them. The CDR3 runs 16 residues. Germline CDR1 reads MNHEY; CDR2 reads SVGAGI. Here the CDR3 DNA reads TGTGCCAGCAGTTACGAGGGAGTGCCCACCACCTACGAGCAGTACTTC. Residues: CASSYEGVPTTYEQYF.

This clonotype has ten or more counts. The CDR3 sequence: CASSLGTGMRGEQYF. CDR3 sequence (DNA): TGTGCCAGCAGTTTAGGGACAGGAATGCGGGGCGAGCAGTACTTC. The chain combines TRBV12-3 or TRBV12-4 with TRBJ2-7; D possibly corresponds to TRBD1 (7 bases). The CDR3 contains 15 residues. Trimming removed 1 base at V and 6 bases at J, with 16 bases between.

This clonotype came up many times. The chain has TRBV20-1 and TRBJ2-5, with a weak D call TRBD1 (6 bases). Germline V CDR1 and CDR2: DFQATT, SNEGSKA (reference sequence). V lost 3 bases to trimming and J lost 4 bases, with 18 bases between them. This CDR3 has 15 amino acids. In nucleotides, the CDR3 is TGCAGTGCTAGTGGGGGCCGGCTGGCTAGAGAGACCCAGTACTTC. Translating gives CSASGGRLARETQYF.